This T cell receptor (beta chain) was sequenced in a study of Ad26.COV2.S vaccination and SARS-CoV-2 variants (dated by TCRdb to the early 2020s). With respect to the entire study: Donors in the vaccine arm were drawn from COV1001, a phase I-IIa trial of Ad26.COV2.S in healthy adults that was multicentre, randomized, double-blind and placebo-controlled. Blinding of investigators to trial group allocation was maintained during experiments and outcome assessment. Trial participants were randomized into five groups of five: low-dose or high-dose Ad26.COV2.S given once or twice, or placebo on both occasions. Sequencing of the TCRbeta repertoire served to evaluate the specificity and breadth of SARS-CoV-2-reactive T cell receptors following Ad26.COV2.S vaccination. The TCR-sequenced set comprised around 32 samples: approximately 20 Ad26.COV2.S vaccine recipients, 5 placebo recipients and 8 SARS-CoV-2 convalescent individuals. Ad26.COV2.S was administered intramuscularly at a dose of 5x10^10 or 1x10^11 viral particles, either as one shot or as two shots given 56 days apart. The study at large found these results: According to the authors, total T cell responses may have been underestimated by the TCR breadth and depth analyses. The study was not powered to compare responses between vaccine doses or regimens. Compared with placebo recipients, Ad26.COV2.S recipients showed higher spike-specific TCR breadth (P = 0.0014). After vaccination, substantial breadth of spike-specific CD8+ and CD4+ T cell responses was reported. Vaccine and placebo recipients had similar non-spike TCR breadth, a finding consistent with the vaccine containing only spike.

This specimen's treatment or condition label, per the study, means: about 20 received Ad26.COV2.S at low or high dose, single or two shots; about 5 received placebo; per-sample allocation not given. Repertoires of vaccine and placebo recipients were sequenced from samples collected on day 63 after the first injection. Cohort 1b enrolled 20 to 30 adults aged 18-55 years at a single site in Boston, USA, between 29 July and 7 August 2020. Ad26.COV2.S was a replication-incompetent adenovirus type 26 vector that expressed a prefusion-stabilized SARS-CoV-2 spike protein derived from the original Wuhan strain. In the case of this clone: Its antigen has not been determined. The record has no base qualities; no much larger clone is one base away.

TCRbeta CDR3 regions were sequenced with the immunoSEQ Assay. After extraction, genomic DNA underwent amplification by bias-controlled multiplex PCR, followed by high-throughput sequencing. As for the original processing: To quantify the absolute abundance of every unique TCRbeta CDR3 region, sequences were collapsed and filtered. Usable DNA was measured by amplifying reference genes present in all nucleated cells, and TCRbeta template counts were normalized to that usable DNA to estimate T cell fraction. Repertoire TCRs were annotated as SARS-CoV-2-specific by exact matching of V gene, CDR3 amino acid sequence and J gene to a known reactive TCR set. MIRA supplied the reference SARS-CoV-2 TCR set, which was filtered for enrichment in COVID-19-positive ImmuneCODE repertoires so that public or cross-reactive TCRs were removed. Using the MIRA antigens, annotated TCRs were further analysed by specific ORF or by position within an ORF. Breadth was defined as the number of annotated unique rearrangements divided by the total number of unique productive rearrangements, and depth was defined as the summed frequency of the annotated unique rearrangements. Two-sided Wilcoxon rank-sum tests were used to compare TCR breadth between groups. TCRdb provides this immuneACCESS table in a form limited to in-frame rearrangements. Some clones are lacking; in checked studies, under half of them reflect an unresolved V gene, and why the rest are absent is not known. The V and J calls and clone size are taken from that table; D and trimming were inferred from the DNA. Here the sample has hundreds of thousands of clones; around 87% occur a single time. Roughly 3.2% of the sample is held by the ten biggest clonotypes.

The specimen comprised peripheral blood, sampled in a trial of Ad26.COV2.S vaccine versus placebo. This sequence originates from a person between 18 and 59 years old who received the Ad26.COV2.S COVID-19 vaccine or a placebo.

The nucleotide sequence is given as TGTGCCAGCAGTCCCCGAGGCCAGTTCTATAATTCACCCCTCCACTTT. It specifies CASSPRGQFYNSPLHF. Recombination linked TRBV6-2 or TRBV6-3 to TRBJ1-6, with the D gene too uncertain to name. V gives up 5 bases and J gives up 3 bases, and the segment between their germline ends measures 14 bases. CDR1 and CDR2 are read off the germline V gene as MNHEY and SVGEGT. Inclusive of the bounding cysteine and phenylalanine, the CDR3 is 16 residues long. CDR3 DNA only is kept here, 48 bases in frame from base 1.